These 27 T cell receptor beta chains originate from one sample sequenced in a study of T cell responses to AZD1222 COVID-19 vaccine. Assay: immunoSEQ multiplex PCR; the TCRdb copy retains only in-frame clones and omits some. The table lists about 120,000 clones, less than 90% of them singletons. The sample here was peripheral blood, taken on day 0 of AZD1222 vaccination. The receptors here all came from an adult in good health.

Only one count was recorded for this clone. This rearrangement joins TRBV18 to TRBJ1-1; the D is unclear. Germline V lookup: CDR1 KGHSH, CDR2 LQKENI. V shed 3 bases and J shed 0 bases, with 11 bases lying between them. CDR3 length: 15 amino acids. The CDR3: CASSPTGSLNTEAFF. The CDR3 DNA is TGTGCCAGCTCACCGACGGGATCTTTGAACACTGAAGCTTTCTTT.

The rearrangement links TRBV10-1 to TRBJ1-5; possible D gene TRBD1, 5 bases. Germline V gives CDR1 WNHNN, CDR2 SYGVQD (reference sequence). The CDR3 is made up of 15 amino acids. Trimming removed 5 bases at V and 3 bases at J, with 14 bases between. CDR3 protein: CASSYRRRYNQPQHF. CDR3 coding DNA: TGCGCCAGCAGTTACAGGCGCAGATACAATCAGCCCCAGCATTTT.

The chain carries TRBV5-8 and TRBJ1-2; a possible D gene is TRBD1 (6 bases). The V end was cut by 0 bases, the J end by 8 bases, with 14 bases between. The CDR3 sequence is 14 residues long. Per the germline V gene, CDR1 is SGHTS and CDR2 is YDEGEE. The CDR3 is CASSLGPRGSGYTF. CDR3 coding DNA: TGTGCCAGCAGCTTGGGTCCCAGGGGTTCAGGCTACACCTTC.

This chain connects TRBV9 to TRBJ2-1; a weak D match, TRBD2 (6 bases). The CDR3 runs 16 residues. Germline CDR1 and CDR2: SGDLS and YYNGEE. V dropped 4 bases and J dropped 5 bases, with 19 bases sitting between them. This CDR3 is CASSPPGSAGHNEQFF. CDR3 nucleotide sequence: TGTGCCAGCAGCCCCCCCGGGAGCGCAGGGCACAATGAGCAGTTCTTC. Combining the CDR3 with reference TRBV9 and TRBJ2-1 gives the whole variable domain DSGVTQTPKHLITATGQRVTLRCSPRSGDLSVYWYQQSLDQGLQFLIQYYNGEERAKGNILERFSAQQFPDLHSELNLSSLELGDSALYFCASSPPGSAGHNEQFFGPGTRLTVL.

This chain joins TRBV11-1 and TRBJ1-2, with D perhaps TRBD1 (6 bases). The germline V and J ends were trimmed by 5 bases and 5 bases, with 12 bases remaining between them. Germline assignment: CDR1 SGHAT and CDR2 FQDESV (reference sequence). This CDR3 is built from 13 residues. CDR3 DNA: TGTGCCAGCAGCCCGAACAGGGTATATGGCTACACCTTC. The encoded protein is CASSPNRVYGYTF. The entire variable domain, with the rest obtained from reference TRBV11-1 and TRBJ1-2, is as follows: EAEVAQSPRYKITEKSQAVAFWCDPISGHATLYWYRQILGQGPELLVQFQDESVVDDSQLPKDRFSAERLKGVDSTLKIQPAELGDSAMYLCASSPNRVYGYTFGSGTRLTVV.

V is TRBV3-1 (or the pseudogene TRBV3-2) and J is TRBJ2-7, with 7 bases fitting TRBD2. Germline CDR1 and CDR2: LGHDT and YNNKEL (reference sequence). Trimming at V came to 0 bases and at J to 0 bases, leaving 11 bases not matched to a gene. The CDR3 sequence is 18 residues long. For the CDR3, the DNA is TGTGCCAGCAGCCAAGATTCAGCGGGATGGGGCCCCTCCTACGAGCAGTACTTC. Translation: CASSQDSAGWGPSYEQYF.

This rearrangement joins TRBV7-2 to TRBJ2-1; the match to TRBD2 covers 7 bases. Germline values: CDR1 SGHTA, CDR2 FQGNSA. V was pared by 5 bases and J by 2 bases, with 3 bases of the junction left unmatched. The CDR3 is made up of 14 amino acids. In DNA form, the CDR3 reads TGTGCCAGCAGCCCTAGCGGCGCCTACAATGAGCAGTTCTTC. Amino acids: CASSPSGAYNEQFF. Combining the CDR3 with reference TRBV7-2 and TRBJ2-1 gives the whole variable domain GAGVSQSPSNKVTEKGKDVELRCDPISGHTALYWYRQSLGQGLEFLIYFQGNSAPDKSGLPSDRFSAERTGGSVSTLTIQRTQQEDSAVYLCASSPSGAYNEQFFGPGTRLTVL.

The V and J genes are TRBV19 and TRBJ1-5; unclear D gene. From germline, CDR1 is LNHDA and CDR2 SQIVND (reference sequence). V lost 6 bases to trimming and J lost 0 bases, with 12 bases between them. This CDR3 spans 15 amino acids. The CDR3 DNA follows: TGTGCCAGTAGACCCCAATTAGGTAGCAATCAGCCCCAGCATTTT. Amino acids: CASRPQLGSNQPQHF. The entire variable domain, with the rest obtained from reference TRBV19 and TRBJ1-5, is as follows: DGGITQSPKYLFRKEGQNVTLSCEQNLNHDAMYWYRQDPGQGLRLIYYSQIVNDFQKGDIAEGYSVSREKKESFPLTVTSAQKNPTAFYLCASRPQLGSNQPQHFGDGTRLSIL.

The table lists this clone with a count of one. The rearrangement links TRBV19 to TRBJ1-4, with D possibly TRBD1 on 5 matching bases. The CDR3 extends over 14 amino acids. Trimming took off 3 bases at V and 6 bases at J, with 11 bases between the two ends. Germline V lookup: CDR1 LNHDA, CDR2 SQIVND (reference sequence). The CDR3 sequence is CASSMSGRHEKLFF. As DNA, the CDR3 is TGTGCCAGTAGTATGTCAGGGAGACATGAAAAACTGTTTTTT.

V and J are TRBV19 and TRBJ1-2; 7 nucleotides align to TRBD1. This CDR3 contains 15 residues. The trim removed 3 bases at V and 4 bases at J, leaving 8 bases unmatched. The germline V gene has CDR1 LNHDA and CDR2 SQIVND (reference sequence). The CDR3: CASSIFGTDLYGYTF. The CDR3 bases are TGTGCCAGTAGTATCTTCGGGACAGATCTCTATGGCTACACCTTC.

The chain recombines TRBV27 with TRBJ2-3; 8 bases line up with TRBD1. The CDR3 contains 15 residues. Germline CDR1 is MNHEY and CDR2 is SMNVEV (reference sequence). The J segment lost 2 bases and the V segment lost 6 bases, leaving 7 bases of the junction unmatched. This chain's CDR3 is CASRLGQGVTDTQYF. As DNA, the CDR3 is TGTGCCAGCAGATTAGGACAGGGAGTCACAGATACGCAGTATTTT.

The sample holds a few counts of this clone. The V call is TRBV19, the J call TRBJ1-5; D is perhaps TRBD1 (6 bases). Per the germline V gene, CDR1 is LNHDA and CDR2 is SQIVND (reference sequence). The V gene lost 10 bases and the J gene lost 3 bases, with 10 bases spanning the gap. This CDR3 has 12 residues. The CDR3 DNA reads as TGTGCCACCCGACAGGACAATCAGCCCCAGCATTTT. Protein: CATRQDNQPQHF.

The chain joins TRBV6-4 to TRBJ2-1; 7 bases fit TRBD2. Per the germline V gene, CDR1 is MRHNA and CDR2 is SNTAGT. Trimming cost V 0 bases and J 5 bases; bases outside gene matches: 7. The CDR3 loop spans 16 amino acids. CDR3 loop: CASSDSYRLANNEQFF. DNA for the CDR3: TGTGCCAGCAGTGACTCGTACCGACTAGCAAACAATGAGCAGTTCTTC.

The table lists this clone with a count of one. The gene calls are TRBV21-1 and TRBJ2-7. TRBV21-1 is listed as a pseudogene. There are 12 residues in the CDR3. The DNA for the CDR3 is TGTGCCAGCCCATTCTCGGGGCCCGAGCAGTACTTC. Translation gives CASPFSGPEQYF.

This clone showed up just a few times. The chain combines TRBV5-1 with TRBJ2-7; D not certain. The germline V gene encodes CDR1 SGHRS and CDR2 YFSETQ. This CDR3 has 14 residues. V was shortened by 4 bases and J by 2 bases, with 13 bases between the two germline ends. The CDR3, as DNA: TGCGCCAGCAGCCTTTCGACTGACACCTACGAGCAGTACTTC. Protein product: CASSLSTDTYEQYF.

CDR3 bases: TGTGCCAGCAGCCCCCGCCGGCCCGGCCAGCGGGCGTTTGGAAACACCATATATTTT. Translated: CASSPRRPGQRAFGNTIYF. The chain uses TRBV21-1 and TRBJ1-3. TRBV21-1 is a pseudogene. This CDR3 has 19 residues.

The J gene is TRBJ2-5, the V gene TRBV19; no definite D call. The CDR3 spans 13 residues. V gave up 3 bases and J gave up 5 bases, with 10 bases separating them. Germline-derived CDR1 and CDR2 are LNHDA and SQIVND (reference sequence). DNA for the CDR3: TGTGCCAGTAGTATTGTGGCCGGGGAGACCCAGTACTTC. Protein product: CASSIVAGETQYF.

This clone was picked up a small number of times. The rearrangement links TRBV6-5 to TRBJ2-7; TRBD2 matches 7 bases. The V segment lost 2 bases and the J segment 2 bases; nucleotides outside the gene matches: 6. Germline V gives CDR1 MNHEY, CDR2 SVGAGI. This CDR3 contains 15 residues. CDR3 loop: CASSYPGRGAYEQYF. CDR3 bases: TGTGCCAGCAGTTACCCGGGACGGGGGGCCTACGAGCAGTACTTC.

The CDR3 spells CASSPLPGLAGGHQETQYF. In DNA form, the CDR3 reads TGTGCCAGCAGCCCCCTCCCGGGACTAGCGGGGGGACACCAAGAGACCCAGTACTTC. The chain links TRBV7-3 to TRBJ2-5; 15 bases agree with TRBD2. Germline CDR1 is SGHTA and CDR2 is FQGTGA. The V and J ends lost 5 bases and 0 bases, in that order; junction bases with no gene match: 10. The CDR3 length is 19 residues.

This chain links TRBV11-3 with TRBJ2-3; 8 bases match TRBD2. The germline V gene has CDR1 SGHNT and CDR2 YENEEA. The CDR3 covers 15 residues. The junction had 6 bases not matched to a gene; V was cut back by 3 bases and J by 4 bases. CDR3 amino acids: CASSFSGGPSDTQYF. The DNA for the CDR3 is TGTGCCAGCAGCTTCTCGGGGGGGCCTTCAGATACGCAGTATTTT.

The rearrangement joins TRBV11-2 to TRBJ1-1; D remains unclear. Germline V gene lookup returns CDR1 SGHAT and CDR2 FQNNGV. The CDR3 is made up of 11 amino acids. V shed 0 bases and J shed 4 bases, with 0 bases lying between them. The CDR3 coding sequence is TGTGCCAGCAGCTTAGACACTGAAGCTTTCTTT. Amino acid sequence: CASSLDTEAFF.

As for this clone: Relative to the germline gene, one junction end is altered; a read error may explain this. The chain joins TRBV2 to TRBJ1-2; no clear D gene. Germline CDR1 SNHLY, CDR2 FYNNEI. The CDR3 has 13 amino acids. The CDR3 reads CASSEDADYGYTF. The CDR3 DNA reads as TGTGCCAGCAGCGAAGACGCAGACTATGGCTACACCTTC.

The CDR3 DNA sequence: TGTGCCAGTACTGGGGACACCGAGCAGTACTTC. It translates to CASTGDTEQYF. V gene TRBV19 combines with J gene TRBJ2-7, with D possibly matching TRBD1 (6 bases). This CDR3 is 11 amino acids long. V gave up 7 bases and J gave up 6 bases, with 10 bases separating them. CDR1 is LNHDA, CDR2 SQIVND, per germline (reference sequence).

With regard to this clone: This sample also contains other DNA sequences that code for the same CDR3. CDR3 DNA sequence: TGTGCCAGCAGTTACTCAGGACAGCTGTCCTACGAGCAGTACTTC. Protein: CASSYSGQLSYEQYF. The rearrangement joins TRBV6-5 to TRBJ2-7, with a possible D match to TRBD1 (6 bases). The germline CDR1 and CDR2 sequences are MNHEY and SVGAGI. CDR3 length: 15 residues. The germline V and J ends were trimmed by 0 bases and 1 base, with 10 bases remaining between them.

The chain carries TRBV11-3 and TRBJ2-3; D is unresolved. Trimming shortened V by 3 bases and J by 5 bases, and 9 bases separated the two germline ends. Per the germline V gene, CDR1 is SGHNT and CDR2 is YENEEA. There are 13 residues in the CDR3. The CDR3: CASSFNSRDTQYF. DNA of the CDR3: TGTGCCAGCAGCTTTAATAGCCGAGATACGCAGTATTTT.

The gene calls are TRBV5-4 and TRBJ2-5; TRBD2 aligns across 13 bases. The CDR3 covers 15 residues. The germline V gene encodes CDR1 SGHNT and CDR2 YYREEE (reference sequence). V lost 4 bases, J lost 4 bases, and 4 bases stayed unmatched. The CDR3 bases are TGTGCCAGCAGCCTGACTAGCGGGAGGTCAGAGACCCAGTACTTC. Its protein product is CASSLTSGRSETQYF.

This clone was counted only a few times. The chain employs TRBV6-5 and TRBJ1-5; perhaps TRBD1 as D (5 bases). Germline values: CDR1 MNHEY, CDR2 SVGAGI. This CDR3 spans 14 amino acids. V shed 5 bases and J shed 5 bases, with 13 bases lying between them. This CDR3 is CASSRDSSYQPQHF. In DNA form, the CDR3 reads TGTGCCAGCAGTCGGGACTCCTCTTATCAGCCCCAGCATTTT.